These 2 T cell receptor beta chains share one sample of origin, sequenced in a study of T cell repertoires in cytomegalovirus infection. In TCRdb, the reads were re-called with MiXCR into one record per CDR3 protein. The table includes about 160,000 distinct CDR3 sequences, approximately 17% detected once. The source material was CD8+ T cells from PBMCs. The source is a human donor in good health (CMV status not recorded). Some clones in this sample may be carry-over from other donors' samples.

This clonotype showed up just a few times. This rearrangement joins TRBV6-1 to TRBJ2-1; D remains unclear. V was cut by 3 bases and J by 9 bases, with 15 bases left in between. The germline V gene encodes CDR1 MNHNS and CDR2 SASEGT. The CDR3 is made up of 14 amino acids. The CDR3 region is CASSDEQSMGEQFF. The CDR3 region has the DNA TGTGCCAGCAGTGATGAGCAATCCATGGGTGAGCAGTTCTTC.

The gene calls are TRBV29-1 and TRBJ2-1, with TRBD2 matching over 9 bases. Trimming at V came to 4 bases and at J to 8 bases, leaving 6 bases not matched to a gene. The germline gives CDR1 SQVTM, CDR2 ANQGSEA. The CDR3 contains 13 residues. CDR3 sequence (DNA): TGCAGCGTTGTACTAGCGGGCTCGTATGAGCAGTTCTTC. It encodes CSVVLAGSYEQFF.